The 29 T cell receptor beta chains below were found in one sample sequenced in a study of post-analysis software for immune sequencing data. Overall study findings and caveats: Higher frequency in patients than in controls was seen for about 5 TRBV segments, with TRBV5-6, TRBV5-1 and TRBV20-1 among them.

Unique molecular identifiers had been added to the TCR beta cDNA libraries. MiXCR, run by TCRdb on the PCR reads, gives a single entry per CDR3 protein. The sample shows about 770,000 distinct CDR3 sequences, around 42% of them seen only once. Their antigen targets remain unknown. Sequencing was performed on blood. Receptors originate from a girl between 5 and 17 years old with multiple sclerosis.

J is TRBJ2-7 and V is TRBV27, with 10 bases fitting TRBD1. The CDR3 totals 13 residues. The ends lost 8 bases at V and 5 bases at J; junction bases unmatched: 6. Germline CDR1 is MNHEY and CDR2 is SMNVEV (reference sequence). The DNA of the CDR3 is TGTGCCAGCGCTTTGGGACAGGGGAACGAGCAGTACTTC. As protein: CASALGQGNEQYF.

The chain carries TRBV15 and TRBJ2-1; 14 bases fit TRBD2. Trimming removed 0 bases from V and 8 bases from J; junction bases left unmatched: 12. This CDR3 has 19 residues. Germline V gene sequence: CDR1 LNHNV, CDR2 YYDKDF (reference sequence). DNA for the CDR3: TGTGCCACCAGCAGAGATAGGCCTCAGGGACTAGCGGGAGTGTATGAGCAGTTCTTC. Its protein is CATSRDRPQGLAGVYEQFF.

This clonotype has more than one count but fewer than ten. V usage is TRBV12-3 or TRBV12-4 and J usage is TRBJ1-2; D remains unclear. Trimming stripped 3 bases from V and 4 bases from J, with 12 bases between. The length of the CDR3 is 14 residues. The CDR3 reads CASSLRGIGYGYTF. DNA for the CDR3: TGTGCCAGCAGTTTGCGGGGTATCGGCTATGGCTACACCTTC.

This chain uses TRBV6-5 with TRBJ1-2, with 9 bases lining up with TRBD1. V was clipped by 2 bases and J by 11 bases; unmatched bases: 12. CDR1 and CDR2 (germline): MNHEY, SVGAGI. The CDR3 is made up of 15 amino acids. Written as DNA, the CDR3 is TGTGCCAGCAGTTACAGTACAGGGGGCAGCTGTGGTTACACCTTC. This encodes CASSYSTGGSCGYTF.

The chain couples TRBV29-1 to TRBJ2-1; D could derive from TRBD1 or TRBD2 (6 bases each). This CDR3 has 14 amino acids. V lost 6 bases, J lost 3 bases, and 15 bases lay in between. CDR1 is SQVTM, CDR2 ANQGSEA, per germline. The CDR3 bases are TGCAGCGTCAAGGGGGACTTCGGCTACAATGAGCAGTTCTTC. Its translation is CSVKGDFGYNEQFF.

This clonotype was found a few times. The rearrangement joins TRBV20-1 to TRBJ1-2, with a possible D match to TRBD1 (6 bases). Germline lookup yields CDR1 DFQATT and CDR2 SNEGSKA (reference sequence). This CDR3 has 15 amino acids. This CDR3 reads CRAGDTRNPNYGYTF. The CDR3 DNA reads TGCAGGGCAGGGGACACCCGCAACCCCAACTATGGCTACACCTTC.

The chain employs TRBV3-1 and TRBJ1-1; D unclear. V lost 1 base, J lost 1 base, and 7 bases lay in between. The CDR3 has 14 residues. The germline V gene has CDR1 LGHDT and CDR2 YNNKEL (reference sequence). CDR3 loop: CASSQGLSNTEAFF. The CDR3 DNA is TGTGCCAGCAGCCAAGGACTTTCGAACACTGAAGCTTTCTTT. The entire variable domain, with the rest obtained from reference TRBV3-1 and TRBJ1-1, is as follows: DTAVSQTPKYLVTQMGNDKSIKCEQNLGHDTMYWYKQDSKKFLKIMFSYNNKELIINETVPNRFSPKSPDKAHLNLHINSLELGDSAVYFCASSQGLSNTEAFFGQGTRLTVV.

This clonotype was seen repeatedly, ten times or more. The J gene is TRBJ1-1, the V gene TRBV5-1, with D hard to call. The CDR3 has 15 amino acids. Germline values: CDR1 SGHRS, CDR2 YFSETQ. V lost 2 bases and J lost 4, with 15 bases in between. CDR3 in DNA: TGCGCCAGCAGCTTAGGAGGAGCTCGGGGCACTGAAGCTTTCTTT. Translated, it gives CASSLGGARGTEAFF.

The chain uses TRBV27 and TRBJ1-6; the D is unclear. Per the germline V gene, CDR1 is MNHEY and CDR2 is SMNVEV (reference sequence). The length of the CDR3 is 16 residues. Trimming pared 2 bases from V and 10 bases from J, leaving 18 bases between. CDR3 sequence reads: CASSLGAARGKSPLHF. In DNA form, the CDR3 reads TGTGCCAGCAGTTTAGGCGCGGCCCGGGGAAAATCACCCCTCCACTTT.

The chain joins TRBV28 to TRBJ2-7, with D perhaps matching TRBD1 (5 bases). CDR1 MDHEN and CDR2 SYDVKM come from the germline V gene. The CDR3 contains 13 residues. V gave up 4 bases and J gave up 4 bases, with 11 bases separating them. The CDR3 nucleotides read TGTGCCAGCAGTTGGACACGTACTTACGAGCAGTACTTC. Encoded protein: CASSWTRTYEQYF.

This clonotype was seen more than once but under ten times. The chain links TRBV28 to TRBJ2-4, with 10 bases fitting TRBD1. With the DNA end fitting TRBJ2-7 better, the J assignment may be wrong. The CDR3 has 16 amino acids. The germline V gene has CDR1 MDHEN and CDR2 SYDVKM. The CDR3, as DNA: TGTGCCAGCAGTCAAGCCGGCCGGGACAGGGGCCACGAGCAGTACTTC. Translated, it gives CASSQAGRDRGHEQYF.

The rearrangement links TRBV28 to TRBJ1-2; no clear D gene. Germline-derived CDR1 and CDR2 are MDHEN and SYDVKM. V dropped 2 bases and J dropped 4 bases, with 14 bases sitting between them. The length of the CDR3 is 15 residues. CDR3 loop: CASSLAAPDGYGYTF. In nucleotides, the CDR3 is TGTGCCAGCAGTTTAGCCGCCCCGGACGGCTATGGCTACACCTTC.

This clonotype was counted once. It may be a read error: a sequence one base away is much more abundant. The J gene is TRBJ2-1, the V gene TRBV27, with D maybe TRBD1 (6 bases). Germline V gene data show CDR1 as MNHEY and CDR2 as SMNVEV (reference sequence). The ends were cut back, 0 bases at V and 8 bases at J, with 14 bases in the middle. There are 15 residues in the CDR3. For the CDR3, the DNA is TGTGCCAGCAGTTTATCAGCAGGGGTGGTGGATGAGCAGTTCTTC. Its protein is CASSLSAGVVDEQFF.

This chain uses TRBV7-6 with TRBJ2-7; no clear D. Germline loops: CDR1 SGHVS, CDR2 FNYEAQ. With 2 bases removed from V and 5 bases from J, the gap between germline ends came to 13 bases. The length of the CDR3 is 14 residues. The CDR3 is CASSLRPKSHEQYF. CDR3 coding DNA: TGTGCCAGCAGCTTAAGGCCAAAAAGCCACGAGCAGTACTTC.

As to this clonotype: A much larger clone lies a single base off, so this may be a read error. The chain joins TRBV12-3 or TRBV12-4 to TRBJ1-6; unclear D gene. CDR3 length: 15 amino acids. Trimming took 6 bases from V and 3 from J, leaving 12 bases between them. DNA of the CDR3: TGTGCCAGCAGCCATGACGGGGACTATAATTCACCCCTCCACTTT. Translation: CASSHDGDYNSPLHF.

J is TRBJ2-1 and V is TRBV7-2; D not resolved. Germline CDR1 reads SGHTA; CDR2 reads FQGNSA. The V end lost 1 base, the J end lost 4 bases, and 14 bases lay between the germline ends. The CDR3 has 16 residues. The CDR3 region has the DNA TGTGCCAGCAGCTTAGGTCGGGCCAAAAGGTACAATGAGCAGTTCTTC. It translates to CASSLGRAKRYNEQFF.

The CDR3 loop reads CAISRDQDNEQFF. In DNA, the CDR3 is TGTGCCATCAGCCGGGACCAGGACAATGAGCAGTTCTTC. This chain links TRBV10-3 with TRBJ2-1; either TRBD1 or TRBD2 may supply D (5 bases each). This CDR3 contains 13 residues. V was pared by 6 bases and J by 5 bases, with 11 bases between. The V gene's germline CDR1 is ENHRY and CDR2 SYGVKD.

This CDR3 is CASSYGGQGAIGYTF. The CDR3 nucleotides read TGTGCCAGCAGTTACGGGGGACAGGGGGCGATTGGCTACACCTTC. The chain uses TRBV6-6 and TRBJ1-2, with 12 bases that match TRBD1. In germline, CDR1 is MNHNY, CDR2 SVGAGI (reference sequence). The junction had 5 bases not matched to a gene; V was cut back by 2 bases and J by 7 bases. The CDR3 has 15 amino acids.

This chain uses TRBV7-2 with TRBJ2-7; D might be TRBD1 or TRBD2, each matching 5 bases. The germline V and J ends were trimmed by 5 bases and 2 bases, with 16 bases remaining between them. Germline V gene lookup returns CDR1 SGHTA and CDR2 FQGNSA. The length of the CDR3 is 15 residues. This CDR3 reads CASSGGPSSAYEQYF. The CDR3 DNA reads TGTGCCAGCAGCGGGGGACCCAGCTCCGCCTACGAGCAGTACTTC.

The chain uses TRBV2 and TRBJ2-7; TRBD2 is a possible D gene (5 bases). The CDR3 length is 16 residues. The germline V gene has CDR1 SNHLY and CDR2 FYNNEI. Trimming cost V 6 bases and J 2 bases, with 20 bases left between them. The CDR3 here is CASRGPGSPSPYEQYF. The CDR3 region has the DNA TGTGCCAGCAGAGGACCGGGGTCCCCGTCCCCCTACGAGCAGTACTTC.

The V and J genes are TRBV20-1 and TRBJ2-1; no clear D gene. CDR3 length equals 14 residues. The V end lost 5 bases, the J end lost 6 bases, and 17 bases lay between the germline ends. Germline V gene lookup returns CDR1 DFQATT and CDR2 SNEGSKA (reference sequence). The CDR3 nucleotides are TGCAGTGCTGCGGATGCAAGATCAAGCAATGAGCAGTTCTTC. Translated, it gives CSAADARSSNEQFF.

The chain links TRBV2 to TRBJ2-5, with 8 bases lining up with TRBD1. V gave up 2 bases and J gave up 2 bases; unmatched junction bases: 10. Germline assignment: CDR1 SNHLY and CDR2 FYNNEI. The CDR3 spans 17 residues. CDR3 residues: CASSERVVGQVQETQYF. CDR3 DNA sequence: TGTGCCAGCAGTGAAAGGGTCGTGGGACAGGTACAAGAGACCCAGTACTTC.

The chain combines TRBV7-2 with TRBJ2-5; TRBD1 agrees at 7 bases. The J call may be wrong; the DNA end is better matched by TRBJ2-7. Germline CDR1 and CDR2: SGHTA and FQGNSA. The CDR3 runs to 14 residues. For the CDR3, the DNA is TGTGCCAGCAGCTTACGGTGGCAGGGGGACGAGCAGTACTTC. Its protein product is CASSLRWQGDEQYF.

There are a few counts of this clonotype. The chain carries TRBV11-1 and TRBJ2-1; TRBD1 is a possible D gene (6 bases). The CDR3 has 14 residues. The germline V gene has CDR1 SGHAT and CDR2 FQDESV (reference sequence). V lost 8 bases, J lost 5 bases, and 16 bases lay in between. The CDR3 coding sequence is TGTGCCAGCTCCCTGCAAGGGACACACAATGAGCAGTTCTTC. Translation gives CASSLQGTHNEQFF. The whole variable domain, filled in from reference TRBV11-1 and TRBJ2-1, reads EAEVAQSPRYKITEKSQAVAFWCDPISGHATLYWYRQILGQGPELLVQFQDESVVDDSQLPKDRFSAERLKGVDSTLKIQPAELGDSAMYLCASSLQGTHNEQFFGPGTRLTVL.

The V gene is TRBV12-3 or TRBV12-4, the J gene TRBJ2-1, with 8 bases identical to TRBD2. The CDR3 sequence is 16 residues long. The V and J ends lost 1 base and 3 bases, in that order; junction bases with no gene match: 5. The CDR3 region has the DNA TGTGCCAGCAGTTTAGGTCCCCTAGCGGGCTACAATGAGCAGTTCTTC. Encoded protein: CASSLGPLAGYNEQFF.

The sample holds many counts of this clonotype. The gene calls are TRBV20-1 and TRBJ2-7; 7 nucleotides agree with TRBD1. V shed 0 bases and J 4 bases; nucleotides not matched to a gene: 12. CDR1 is DFQATT, CDR2 SNEGSKA, per germline (reference sequence). CDR3 length: 16 amino acids. The CDR3, as DNA: TGCAGTGCTAGAGATCTAAGAACAGGGGCAGAGTACGAGCAGTACTTC. Encoded protein: CSARDLRTGAEYEQYF.

The V and J genes are TRBV6-6 and TRBJ1-5; no definite D call. The CDR3 totals 17 residues. V gave up 2 bases and J gave up 0 bases, with 14 bases separating them. Germline CDR1 MNHNY, CDR2 SVGAGI (reference sequence). This CDR3 is CASSYPIRPYSNQPQHF. The CDR3 DNA is TGTGCCAGCAGTTACCCCATCCGGCCTTATAGCAATCAGCCCCAGCATTTT.

This chain links TRBV12-3 or TRBV12-4 with TRBJ2-2; no firm D call. The length of the CDR3 is 16 residues. Trimming pared 1 base from V and 4 bases from J, leaving 13 bases between. CDR3 sequence reads: CASSLVLGRSTGELFF. The CDR3, as DNA: TGTGCCAGCAGTTTAGTATTAGGCCGGAGCACCGGGGAGCTGTTTTTT.

This clonotype was seen once. The chain couples TRBV6-6 to TRBJ1-2, with unresolved D. The CDR3 is made up of 17 amino acids. CDR1 MNHNY and CDR2 SVGAGI come from the germline V gene (reference sequence). V gave up 0 bases and J gave up 8 bases, with 22 bases separating them. Written as DNA, the CDR3 is TGTGCCAGCAGTTACTCGGACCCCGACGGCGCCCCGAGGGGCTACACCTTC. Residues: CASSYSDPDGAPRGYTF.